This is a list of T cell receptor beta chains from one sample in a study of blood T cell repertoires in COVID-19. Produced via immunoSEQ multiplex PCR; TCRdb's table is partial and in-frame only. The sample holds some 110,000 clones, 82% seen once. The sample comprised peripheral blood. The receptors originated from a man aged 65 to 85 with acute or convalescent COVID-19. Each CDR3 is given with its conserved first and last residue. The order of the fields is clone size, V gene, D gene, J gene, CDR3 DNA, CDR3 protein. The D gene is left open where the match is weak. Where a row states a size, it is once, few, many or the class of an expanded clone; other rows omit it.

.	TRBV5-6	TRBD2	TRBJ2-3	TGTGCCAGCAGTTCCGGGACTAGCGGGAGGGCGCAAACGCAGTATTTT	CASSSGTSGRAQTQYF
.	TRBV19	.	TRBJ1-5	TGTGCCAGTAGTATAAACGGGGGGCGGGGGAATCAGCCCCAGCATTTT	CASSINGGRGNQPQHF
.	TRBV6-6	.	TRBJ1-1	TGTGCCAGCAGTGACTCAGACAGTTACACTGAAGCTTTCTTT	CASSDSDSYTEAFF
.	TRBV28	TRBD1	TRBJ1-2	TGTGCCAGCAGCACGACAGGGGCCAACTATGGCTACACCTTC	CASSTTGANYGYTF
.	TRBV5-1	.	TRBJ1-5	TGCGCCAGCAGCGGTACAGGGTTCAGCAATCAGCCCCAGCATTTT	CASSGTGFSNQPQHF
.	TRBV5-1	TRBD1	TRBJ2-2	TGCGCCAGCAGCAGGACAGGGGGCGGGACGGGCACCGGGGAGCTGTTTTTT	CASSRTGGGTGTGELFF
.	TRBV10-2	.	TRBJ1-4	TGCGCCAGGGGGGGGCGTGATGAAAAACTGTTTTTT	CARGGRDEKLFF
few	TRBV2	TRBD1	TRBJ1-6	TGTGCCAGCAGTCCGCCGGGACAGGGGCGCAATTCACCCCTCCACTTT	CASSPPGQGRNSPLHF
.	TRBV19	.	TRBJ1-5	TGTGCCAGTAGCCCAGGGACATTCGACAATCAGCCCCAGCATTTT	CASSPGTFDNQPQHF
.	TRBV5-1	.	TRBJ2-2	TGCGCCAGCAGCCGGCAGGGGACACAAACACCGGGTGGGGAGCTGTTTTTT	CASSRQGTQTPGGELFF
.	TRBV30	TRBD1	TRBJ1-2	TGTGCCTGGAGCCGAGGACAGGGGGCGAAAGGCTACACCTTC	CAWSRGQGAKGYTF
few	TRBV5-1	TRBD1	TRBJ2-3	TGCGCCAGCAGCTCCTTTGACAGGGACGCAGATACGCAGTATTTT	CASSSFDRDADTQYF
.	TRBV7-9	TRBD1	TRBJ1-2	TGTGCCAGCAGCCAAAGACAGGGGGACTATGGCTACACCTTC	CASSQRQGDYGYTF
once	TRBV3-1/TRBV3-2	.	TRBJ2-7	TGTGCCAGCAGCCAATACAGGGTTGAGCAGTACTTC	CASSQYRVEQYF
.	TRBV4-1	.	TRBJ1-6	TGCGCCAGCAGCCAAGATCGGGCGCAGGGCGCCGATAATTCACCCCTCCACTTT	CASSQDRAQGADNSPLHF
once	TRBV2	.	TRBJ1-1	TGTGCCAGCAGTGGCAGGGGTGGGATGAACACTGAAGCTTTCTTT	CASSGRGGMNTEAFF
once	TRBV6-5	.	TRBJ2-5	TGTGCCAGCAAGAGGGAGACCCAGTACTTC	CASKRETQYF
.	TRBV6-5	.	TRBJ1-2	TGTGCCAGCAGACAACGACAGGACCTCTATGGCTACACCTTC	CASRQRQDLYGYTF
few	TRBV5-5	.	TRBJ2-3	TGTGCCAGCAGCTTGAAAGGGGACACAGATACGCAGTATTTT	CASSLKGDTDTQYF
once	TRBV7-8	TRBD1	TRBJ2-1	TGTGCCAGCAGCTCCACAGGGGGCTACAATGAGCAGTTCTTC	CASSSTGGYNEQFF
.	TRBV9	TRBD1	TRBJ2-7	TGTGCCAGCAGCGCTTCCGGGACAGGGATGATTAACGAGCAGTACTTC	CASSASGTGMINEQYF
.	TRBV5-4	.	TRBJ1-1	TGTGCCAGCAGCGGCCGGGACACAGAGTTACAAGCTTTCTTT	CASSGRDTELQAFF
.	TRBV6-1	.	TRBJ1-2	TGTGCCAGCAGTGAAGGGGGAGGGTTAGTGTCCCTTAACTATGGCTACACCTTC	CASSEGGGLVSLNYGYTF
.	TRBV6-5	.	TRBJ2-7	TGTGCCAGCAGAGTCGCAGGGGACGGATCCTACGAGCAGTACTTC	CASRVAGDGSYEQYF
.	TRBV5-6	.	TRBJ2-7	TGTGCCAGCAGTCGCTACTCCTACGAGCAGTACTTC	CASSRYSYEQYF
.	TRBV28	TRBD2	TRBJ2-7	TGTGCCAGCAGTTTGAAGGCTAGCGGCCTCTACGAGCAGTACTTC	CASSLKASGLYEQYF
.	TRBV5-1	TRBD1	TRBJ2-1	TGCGCCAGCAGCTTGTGGGCCGGGACAGCGTACAATGAGCAGTTCTTC	CASSLWAGTAYNEQFF
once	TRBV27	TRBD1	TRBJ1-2	TGTGCCAGCAGTCCGTGGACAGGGCGGACCCCCCCCTATGGCTACACCTTC	CASSPWTGRTPPYGYTF
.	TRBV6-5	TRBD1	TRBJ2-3	TGTGCCAGCAGTTACAGGGGGACAGGGCCAGATACGCAGTATTTT	CASSYRGTGPDTQYF
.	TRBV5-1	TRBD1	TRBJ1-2	TGCGCCAGCAGCGACGACTCCGGGACAGGGCGCTATGGCTACACCTTC	CASSDDSGTGRYGYTF
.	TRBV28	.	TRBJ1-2	TGTGCCAGCAGTTTGATAGGACAGTTTAACTATGGCTACACCTTC	CASSLIGQFNYGYTF
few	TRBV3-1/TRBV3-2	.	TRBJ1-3	TGTGCCAGCAGCCACAAGGGGACTGGAAACACCATATATTTT	CASSHKGTGNTIYF